This paragraph reports one T cell receptor beta chain. The sample comes from a study of chemoradiotherapy in HPV16-positive cancers. Germline CDR1 MNHEY, CDR2 SVGAGI. The CDR3 consists of 14 residues. The V segment lost 6 bases and the J segment 1 base; nucleotides outside the gene matches: 5. The method was immunoSEQ multiplex PCR; TCRdb's version includes in-frame clones alone and lacks a portion of them. Among about 53,000 clones, around nine tenths were seen once, and the ten largest hold approximately 3.5%. The sequencing used blood, collected from a patient who underwent chemoradiotherapy. The origin of this receptor is a human donor with HPV-associated anogenital cancer. The rearrangement links TRBV6-5 to TRBJ1-1; 7 bases agree with TRBD1. This CDR3 reads CASRKTGKNTEAFF. CDR3 bases: TGTGCCAGCAGAAAGACAGGGAAGAACACTGAAGCTTTCTTT.